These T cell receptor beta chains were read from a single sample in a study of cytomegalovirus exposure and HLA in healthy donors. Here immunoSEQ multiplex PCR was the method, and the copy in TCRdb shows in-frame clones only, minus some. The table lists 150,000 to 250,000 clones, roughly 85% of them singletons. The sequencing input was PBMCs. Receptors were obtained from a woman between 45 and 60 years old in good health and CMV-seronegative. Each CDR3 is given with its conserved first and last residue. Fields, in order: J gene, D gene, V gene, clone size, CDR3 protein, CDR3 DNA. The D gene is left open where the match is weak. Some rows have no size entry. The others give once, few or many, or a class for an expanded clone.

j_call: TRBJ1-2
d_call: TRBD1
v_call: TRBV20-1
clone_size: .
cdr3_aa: CSVRTGEGYTF
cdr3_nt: TGCAGTGTTCGGACAGGGGAAGGCTACACCTTC

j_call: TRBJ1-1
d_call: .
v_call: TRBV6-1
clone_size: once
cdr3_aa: CASSVGGAINTEAFF
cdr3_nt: TGTGCCAGCAGTGTGGGAGGGGCGATAAACACTGAAGCTTTCTTT

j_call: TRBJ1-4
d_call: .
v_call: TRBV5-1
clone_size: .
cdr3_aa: CASSSGLTNEKLFF
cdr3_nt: TGCGCCAGCAGCTCAGGCTTAACTAATGAAAAACTGTTTTTT

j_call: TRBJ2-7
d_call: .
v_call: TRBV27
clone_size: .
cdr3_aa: CASRSLTNYEQYF
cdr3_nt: TGTGCCAGCAGATCACTTACGAACTACGAGCAGTACTTC

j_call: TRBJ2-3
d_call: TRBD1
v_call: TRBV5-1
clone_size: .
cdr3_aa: CASSFSQGAGGTDTQYF
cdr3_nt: TGCGCCAGCAGCTTCTCGCAGGGGGCCGGGGGCACAGATACGCAGTATTTT

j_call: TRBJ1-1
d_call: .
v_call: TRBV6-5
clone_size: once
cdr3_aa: CASTPGLGAFF
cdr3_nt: TGTGCCAGCACCCCTGGTCTAGGAGCTTTCTTT

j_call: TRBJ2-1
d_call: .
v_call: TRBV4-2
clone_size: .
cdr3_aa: CASSAAMGLYNEQFF
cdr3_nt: TGTGCCAGCAGCGCTGCGATGGGACTGTACAATGAGCAGTTCTTC

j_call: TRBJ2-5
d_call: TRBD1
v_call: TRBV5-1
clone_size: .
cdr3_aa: CASSLGDRGETQYF
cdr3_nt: TGCGCCAGCAGCTTGGGGGACAGGGGGGAGACCCAGTACTTC

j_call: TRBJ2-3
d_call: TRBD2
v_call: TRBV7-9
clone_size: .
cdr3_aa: CSSSGAQSSTDTQYF
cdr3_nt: TGTTCCAGCAGCGGGGCGCAGAGCTCCACAGATACGCAGTATTTT

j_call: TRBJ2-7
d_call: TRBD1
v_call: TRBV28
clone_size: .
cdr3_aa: CASTTGGYEQYF
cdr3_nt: TGTGCCAGCACCACAGGGGGTTACGAGCAGTACTTC

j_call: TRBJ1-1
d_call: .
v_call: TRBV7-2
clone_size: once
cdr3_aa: CASSLISTGITEAFF
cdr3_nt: TGTGCCAGCAGCCTAATCTCTACAGGGATCACTGAAGCTTTCTTT

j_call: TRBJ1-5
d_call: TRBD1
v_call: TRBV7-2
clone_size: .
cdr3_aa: CASSLGGGSGQPQHF
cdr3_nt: TGTGCCAGCAGCTTAGGAGGGGGCAGTGGTCAGCCCCAGCATTTT

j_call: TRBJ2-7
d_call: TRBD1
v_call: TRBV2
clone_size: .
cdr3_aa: CASIMGQGVFLEQYF
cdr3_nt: TGTGCCAGCATCATGGGACAGGGCGTTTTTCTTGAGCAGTACTTC

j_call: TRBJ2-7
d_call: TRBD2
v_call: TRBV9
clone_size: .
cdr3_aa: CASSVGLDYEQYF
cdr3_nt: TGTGCCAGCAGCGTGGGACTAGATTACGAGCAGTACTTC

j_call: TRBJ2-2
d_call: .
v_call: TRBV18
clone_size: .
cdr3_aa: CATSTSGTPNTGELFF
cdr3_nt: TGTGCCACCTCGACAAGCGGAACACCGAACACCGGGGAGCTGTTTTTT

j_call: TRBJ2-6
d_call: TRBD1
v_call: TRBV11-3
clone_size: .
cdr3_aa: CASSIGQGGRGSGANVLTF
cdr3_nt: TGTGCCAGCAGCATCGGACAGGGAGGAAGGGGCTCTGGGGCCAACGTCCTGACTTTC

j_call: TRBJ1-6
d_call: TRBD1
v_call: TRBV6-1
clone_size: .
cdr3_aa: CASSERQGSNSPLHF
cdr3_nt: TGTGCCAGCAGTGAAAGACAGGGGAGCAATTCACCCCTCCACTTT